The present T cell receptor beta chain was sequenced within a study of blood T cells in healthy people across ages. Next came a second PCR, run for about 7 to 11 cycles, which used a sample-barcoded 5' primer along with a J-beta primer mix. Through a template-switch adaptor with 12 random nucleotides, each cDNA molecule received a tag. TCRdb recomputed calls from the 5' RACE reads with MiXCR, one row per CDR3 protein. Here the sample spans around 650,000 distinct CDR3 sequences, around 43% being singletons. V shed 7 bases and J shed 3 bases, with 18 bases lying between them. Per the germline V gene, CDR1 is MNHEY and CDR2 is SMNVEV (reference sequence). This CDR3 spans 15 amino acids.

Sequenced input: blood. This clonotype originated in a man older than 75 in good health. The chain carries TRBV27 and TRBJ1-1, with D uncertain. The CDR3 reads CASIPPAALYTEAFF. The CDR3 DNA follows: TGTGCCAGCATCCCCCCGGCAGCACTTTACACTGAAGCTTTCTTT.